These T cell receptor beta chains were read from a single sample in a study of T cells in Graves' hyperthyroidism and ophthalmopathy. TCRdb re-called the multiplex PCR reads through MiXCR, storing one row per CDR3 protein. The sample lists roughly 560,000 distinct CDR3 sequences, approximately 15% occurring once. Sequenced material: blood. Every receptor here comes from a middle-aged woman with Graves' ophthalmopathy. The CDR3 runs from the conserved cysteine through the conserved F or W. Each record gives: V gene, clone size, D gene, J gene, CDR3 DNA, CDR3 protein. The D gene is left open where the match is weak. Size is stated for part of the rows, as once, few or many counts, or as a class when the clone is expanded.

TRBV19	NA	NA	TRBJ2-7	TGTGCCAGTAGTACTAGTCCCCTCTACGAGCAGTACTTC	CASSTSPLYEQYF
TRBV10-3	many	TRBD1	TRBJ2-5	TGTGCCGCGAAGCCGACAGGGAATCAAGAGACCCAGTACTTC	CAAKPTGNQETQYF
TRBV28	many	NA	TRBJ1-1	TGTGCCAGCAGCGACCCCTGGACAGATCTACCTGAAGCTTTCTTT	CASSDPWTDLPEAFF
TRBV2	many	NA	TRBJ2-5	TGTGCCAGCAGTGGTCCTAGCGCGCAAGAGACCCAGTACTTC	CASSGPSAQETQYF
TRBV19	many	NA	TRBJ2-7	TGTGCCAGTAGTATATCACACAGGGAGTACGAGCAGTACTTC	CASSISHREYEQYF
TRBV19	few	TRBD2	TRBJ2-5	TGTGCCACCAATACGCCAGGGTCGGGGGGCCAAGAGACCCAGTACTTC	CATNTPGSGGQETQYF
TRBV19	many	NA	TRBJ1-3	TGTGCCAGTAGTATAGTTCATTCGGTAATCGGAAACACCATATATTTT	CASSIVHSVIGNTIYF
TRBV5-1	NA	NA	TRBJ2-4	TGCGCCAGCAGCCATTTTCCCACGGACCAGGTAGCCAAAAACATTCAGTACTTC	CASSHFPTDQVAKNIQYF
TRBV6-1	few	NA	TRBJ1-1	TGTGCCAGCACGGGGAGGGGGAGGAACACTGAAGCTTTCTTT	CASTGRGRNTEAFF
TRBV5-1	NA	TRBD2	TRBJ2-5	TGCGCCAGCAGCTTGGGCGGGACTAGCGGGTCCTTCGAAGAGACCCAGTACTTC	CASSLGGTSGSFEETQYF
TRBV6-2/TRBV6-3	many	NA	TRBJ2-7	TGTGCCAGCAGCCTAGGTCACTACGAGCAGTACTTC	CASSLGHYEQYF
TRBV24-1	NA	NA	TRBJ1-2	TGTGCCACCAGTGATACGGACCTCTACACCTTC	CATSDTDLYTF
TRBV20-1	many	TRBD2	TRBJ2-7	TGCAGTGCTAGAGATCTAGCGGGAGGTACCTACGAGCAGTACTTC	CSARDLAGGTYEQYF
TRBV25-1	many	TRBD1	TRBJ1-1	TGTGCCAGCAGTGAATATTCGGGAGGGACAGGTTATGAAGCTTTCTTT	CASSEYSGGTGYEAFF
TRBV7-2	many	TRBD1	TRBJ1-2	TGTGCCAGCAGCAGTACAACAGGGGCTCCTACTGGCTACACCTTC	CASSSTTGAPTGYTF
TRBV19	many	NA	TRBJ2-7	TGTGCCAGTTCTCCCTCGTACCTAGGGGTCTACGAGCAGTACTTC	CASSPSYLGVYEQYF
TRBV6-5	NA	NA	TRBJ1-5	TGTGCCAGCAGTTATGGAGAGCCTTGGCAGCCCCAGCATTTT	CASSYGEPWQPQHF
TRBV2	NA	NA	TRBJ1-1	TGTGCCAGCAGTGGCGGGGATCTGGACACTGAAGCTTTCTTT	CASSGGDLDTEAFF
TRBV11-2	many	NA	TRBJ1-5	TGTGCCAGCAACAACCCCGGAGGCAATCAGCCCCAGCATTTT	CASNNPGGNQPQHF
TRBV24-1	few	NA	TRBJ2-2	TGTGCCACCAGTGATCCGGGACGACCTAAGAACACCGGGGAGCTGTTTTTT	CATSDPGRPKNTGELFF
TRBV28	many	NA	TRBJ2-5	TGTGCCAGCGAGTCAGTGTTGTCAGAGACCCAGTACTTC	CASESVLSETQYF
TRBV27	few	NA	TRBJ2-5	TGTGCCAGCAGTTTCGGGTTGAGAGGGACCCAGTACTTC	CASSFGLRGTQYF
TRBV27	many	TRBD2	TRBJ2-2	TGTGCCAGCAGGGGACTAGCGGGAAGGACCGGGGAGCTGTTTTTT	CASRGLAGRTGELFF